Presented here are 26 T cell receptor beta chains from one specimen sequenced in a study of PD-1 blockade in classical Hodgkin lymphoma (dated by TCRdb to about 2020). This specimen's time point label, per the study, means: cycle 4 day 1 (C4D1), after five to seven weeks of nivolumab. Every trial patient had relapsed after autologous stem cell transplantation, and cohorts A, B and C differed in prior brentuximab vedotin exposure. A Miltenyi CD4+ T cell isolation kit was used for magnetic negative selection to purify CD4+ T cells from thawed PBMCs. Libraries were made using the immunoSEQ multiplex PCR assay. TCRdb retrieved this table from immuneACCESS and kept in-frame rearrangements only. Not all clones are present; in checked studies, unresolved V genes account for under half, and no reason is known for the remainder. This sample lists 15,000 to 20,000 clones; around 78% were detected once. Approximately 2.7% of the sample comes from the top ten.

The sequencing here drew on CD4+ T cells from blood, taken before the fourth cycle of nivolumab. These receptor sequences come from a human donor with classical Hodgkin lymphoma.

This chain joins TRBV27 and TRBJ1-1; D gene unclear. V was shortened by 4 bases and J by 5 bases, with 11 bases between the two germline ends. This CDR3 has 13 amino acids. CDR1 and CDR2 (germline): MNHEY, SMNVEV (reference sequence). This chain's CDR3 is CASSSTRKTEAFF. CDR3 bases: TGTGCCAGCAGTTCGACCAGGAAAACTGAAGCTTTCTTT.

J is TRBJ2-1 and V is TRBV18; tentative D call: TRBD2 (5 bases). Trimming cost V 2 bases and J 6 bases, with 14 bases left between them. The CDR3 has 15 amino acids. Germline V gene data show CDR1 as KGHSH and CDR2 as LQKENI. This chain's CDR3 is CASSPGRSFFNEQFF. In nucleotides, the CDR3 is TGTGCCAGCTCACCAGGGAGAAGTTTCTTCAATGAGCAGTTCTTC.

The rearrangement links TRBV6-5 to TRBJ1-1; 9 positions agree with TRBD1. V was clipped by 0 bases and J by 4 bases; unmatched bases: 0. The CDR3 is 14 amino acids. CDR1 and CDR2 (germline): MNHEY, SVGAGI. This chain's CDR3 is CASSYSTGGTEAFF. The CDR3 region has the DNA TGTGCCAGCAGTTACTCGACAGGGGGCACTGAAGCTTTCTTT.

Only one count was recorded for this clone. The chain couples TRBV7-9 to TRBJ2-1; 11 positions agree with TRBD2. Germline V lookup: CDR1 SEHNR, CDR2 FQNEAQ (reference sequence). Unmatched junction bases numbered 5, after V lost 3 bases and J lost 1 base. The CDR3 consists of 17 residues. This chain's CDR3 is CASSLGTSGISYNEQFF. CDR3 nucleotides: TGTGCCAGCAGCTTGGGGACTAGCGGTATTTCCTACAATGAGCAGTTCTTC.

The chain links TRBV7-2 to TRBJ2-1; possibly TRBD2 for D (7 bases). Germline V gene sequence: CDR1 SGHTA, CDR2 FQGNSA. The V and J ends lost 3 bases and 8 bases respectively, with 11 bases between them. The length of the CDR3 is 13 residues. In DNA form, the CDR3 reads TGTGCCAGCAGCTTGGGGGGGGGCGATGAGCAGTTCTTC. Its protein product is CASSLGGGDEQFF.

The V and J genes are TRBV28 and TRBJ1-1; TRBD1 might be the D (5 bases). CDR1 is MDHEN and CDR2 is SYDVKM in the germline V gene. V gave up 5 bases and J gave up 1 base, with 14 bases separating them. This CDR3 has 15 residues. The CDR3 protein is CASSPTGTANTEAFF. The CDR3 coding sequence is TGTGCCAGCAGTCCTACCGGGACCGCGAACACTGAAGCTTTCTTT.

The V call is TRBV19, the J call TRBJ2-7, with a possible D match to TRBD1 (6 bases). CDR3 size: 14 residues. V was clipped by 6 bases and J by 6 bases, with 18 bases between them. Germline V CDR1 and CDR2: LNHDA, SQIVND (reference sequence). The CDR3 is CASSTDSIRTEQYF. The CDR3 bases are TGTGCCAGTAGCACGGACAGCATTCGTACCGAGCAGTACTTC.

The chain carries TRBV28 and TRBJ2-7; D is possibly TRBD1 (6 bases). The CDR3 has 13 residues. The germline V gene has CDR1 MDHEN and CDR2 SYDVKM. V lost 8 bases to trimming and J lost 1 base, with 12 bases between them. This chain's CDR3 is CASQTGWSYEQYF. The DNA of the CDR3 is TGTGCCAGCCAAACAGGGTGGTCCTACGAGCAGTACTTC.

The gene calls are TRBV7-1 and TRBJ2-2; 12 nucleotides agree with TRBD2. TRBV7-1 falls under the ORF class, with uncertain function. The CDR3 sequence is 19 residues long. V was clipped by 4 bases and J by 1 base; unmatched bases: 10. CDR3 sequence reads: CASSLRWLAGGQNTGELFF. Written as DNA, the CDR3 is TGTGCCAGCAGCTTAAGGTGGCTAGCGGGAGGGCAGAACACCGGGGAGCTGTTTTTT.

This clone was observed a few times. This chain connects TRBV2 to TRBJ1-2, with 10 bases matching TRBD1. Germline trimming cut 8 bases from V and 8 bases from J; bases unmatched to any gene: 8. CDR3 length equals 13 residues. Germline CDR1 is SNHLY and CDR2 is FYNNEI. The CDR3 DNA sequence: TGTGCCAGCGGGGGGACAGGGGTGACGGGCTACACCTTC. It specifies CASGGTGVTGYTF. The full variable domain, rest sourced from reference TRBV2 and TRBJ1-2, is EPEVTQTPSHQVTQMGQEVILRCVPISNHLYFYWYRQILGQKVEFLVSFYNNEISEKSEIFDDQFSVERPDGSNFTLKIRSTKLEDSAMYFCASGGTGVTGYTFGSGTRLTVV.

This sequence joins TRBV4-2 and TRBJ1-2, with no clear D. V lost 1 base and J 7 bases, leaving 7 bases between the germline ends. Germline values: CDR1 LGHNA, CDR2 YNFKEQ. The CDR3 covers 12 residues. The CDR3 DNA reads as TGTGCCAGCAGCCAAGCAGGAGGTGGCTACACCTTC. Amino acids: CASSQAGGGYTF.

This clone has a single count. The chain has TRBV7-9 and TRBJ1-1, with D maybe TRBD1 (5 bases). CDR3 size: 16 residues. Germline loops: CDR1 SEHNR, CDR2 FQNEAQ (reference sequence). Between the trimmed V and J ends, which lost 2 bases and 3 bases, there was a span of 16 bases. CDR3 region: CASSLRLWGGDTEAFF. The CDR3 nucleotides are TGTGCCAGCAGCTTACGTCTCTGGGGAGGGGACACTGAAGCTTTCTTT.

This clone was counted only a few times. V usage is TRBV6-6 and J usage is TRBJ1-5; D remains ambiguous. The CDR3 has 11 residues. Germline CDR1 and CDR2: MNHNY and SVGAGI (reference sequence). V was pared by 6 bases and J by 4 bases, with 4 bases between. This chain's CDR3 is CASSENQPQHF. In DNA form, the CDR3 reads TGTGCCAGCAGCGAGAATCAGCCCCAGCATTTT.

The rearrangement links TRBV19 to TRBJ2-5; TRBD2 might be the D (7 bases). The CDR3 has 16 amino acids. Trimming stripped 3 bases from V and 2 bases from J, with 16 bases between. Germline-derived CDR1 and CDR2 are LNHDA and SQIVND (reference sequence). The CDR3 DNA sequence: TGTGCCAGTAGTATTCGAGGGGGAGGGGGTCAAGAGACCCAGTACTTC. Its protein is CASSIRGGGGQETQYF.

The CDR3 bases are TGTGCCAGCCTCGACTGGGGGGCCAGAGAAGCTTTCTTT. Residues: CASLDWGAREAFF. The rearrangement uses TRBV19 and TRBJ1-1, with D possibly being TRBD1 (6 bases). The germline V gene has CDR1 LNHDA and CDR2 SQIVND (reference sequence). This CDR3 has 13 residues. V lost 9 bases and J lost 8, with 19 bases in between.

The chain uses TRBV20-1 and TRBJ2-4, with no clear D. The germline V and J ends were trimmed by 4 bases and 8 bases, with 9 bases remaining between them. The CDR3 spans 11 residues. The germline gives CDR1 DFQATT, CDR2 SNEGSKA (reference sequence). As DNA, the CDR3 is TGCAGTGCTAATATGGAGTACATTCAGTACTTC. Translated: CSANMEYIQYF.

This chain uses TRBV28 with TRBJ2-7; TRBD1 aligns across 8 bases. Germline V CDR1 and CDR2: MDHEN, SYDVKM. The CDR3 extends over 14 amino acids. The V and J ends lost 4 bases and 7 bases, in that order; junction bases with no gene match: 9. The CDR3 here is CASSWTGTKGEQYF. The DNA of the CDR3 is TGTGCCAGCAGTTGGACAGGGACAAAAGGGGAGCAGTACTTC.

This clone was observed a single time. The rearrangement uses TRBV6-5 and TRBJ2-7; TRBD1 matches at 9 bases. V lost 4 bases, J lost 3 bases, and 7 bases stayed unmatched. The CDR3 totals 15 residues. Germline loops: CDR1 MNHEY, CDR2 SVGAGI. This CDR3 is CASSLTGTGHYEQYF. CDR3 coding DNA: TGTGCCAGCAGTTTGACCGGGACAGGGCACTACGAGCAGTACTTC.

The gene calls are TRBV7-8 and TRBJ1-1, with D possibly TRBD1 on 5 matching bases. There are 16 residues in the CDR3. The germline V gene has CDR1 SGHVS and CDR2 FQNEAQ. The ends were cut back, 1 base at V and 2 bases at J, with 14 bases in the middle. For the CDR3, the DNA is TGTGCCAGCAGCTTAGTAGGCGGGGGACCTAACACTGAAGCTTTCTTT. Its translation is CASSLVGGGPNTEAFF.

This sequence joins TRBV6-5 and TRBJ2-2; 9 positions agree with TRBD2. V gave up 4 bases and J gave up 4 bases; unmatched junction bases: 7. Per germline, CDR1 MNHEY and CDR2 SVGAGI. This CDR3 spans 16 amino acids. The chain's CDR3 is CASSFIAGVSTGELFF. CDR3 nucleotides: TGTGCCAGCAGTTTTATAGCGGGAGTAAGCACCGGGGAGCTGTTTTTT.

This clone was counted a single time. The chain links TRBV5-1 to TRBJ2-5, with D perhaps matching TRBD2 (6 bases). The J call may be incorrect, as the DNA end agrees better with TRBJ2-7. CDR3 length: 14 residues. Germline V lookup: CDR1 SGHRS, CDR2 YFSETQ. The CDR3 bases are TGCGCCAGCAGCTTGGACGGGAGCTCCTACGAGCAGTACTTC. It encodes CASSLDGSSYEQYF.

The genes are TRBV10-3 and TRBJ2-1; 7 positions match TRBD2. The germline V gene has CDR1 ENHRY and CDR2 SYGVKD. Trimming at V came to 3 bases and at J to 8 bases, leaving 7 bases not matched to a gene. There are 14 residues in the CDR3. This CDR3 is CAISDPGGADEQFF. In DNA, the CDR3 is TGTGCCATCAGTGACCCGGGGGGAGCCGATGAGCAGTTCTTC.

In its sample, this clone was seen once. This chain connects TRBV6-5 to TRBJ1-2; a possible D gene is TRBD1 (5 bases). The CDR3 runs to 15 residues. Looked up from germline, CDR1 is MNHEY and CDR2 is SVGAGI. The V and J ends lost 0 bases and 7 bases respectively, with 15 bases between them. For the CDR3, the DNA is TGTGCCAGCAGTTACTCGGAGCAGGGCACGGGTGGCTACACCTTC. Protein product: CASSYSEQGTGGYTF.

The chain recombines TRBV10-3 with TRBJ1-2; D is possibly TRBD1 (5 bases). The CDR3 is 13 amino acids. CDR1 ENHRY and CDR2 SYGVKD come from the germline V gene. The ends were cut back, 6 bases at V and 4 bases at J, with 12 bases in the middle. CDR3 sequence: CAISPAGLYGYTF. The CDR3 nucleotides are TGTGCCATCAGCCCGGCGGGACTCTATGGCTACACCTTC.

This clone occurred a few times. The rearrangement links TRBV6-4 to TRBJ1-1; D is unclear. Trimming cost V 3 bases and J 1 base, with 6 bases left between them. The germline V gene has CDR1 MRHNA and CDR2 SNTAGT. The CDR3 has 13 amino acids. CDR3 nucleotides: TGTGCCAGCAGTGAATCAAGGAACACTGAAGCTTTCTTT. Amino acids: CASSESRNTEAFF.

The genes are TRBV6-4 and TRBJ1-2, with unresolved D. Germline V gene lookup returns CDR1 MRHNA and CDR2 SNTAGT. V was clipped by 2 bases and J by 0 bases, with 4 bases between them. The CDR3 is 13 residues long. The chain's CDR3 is CASSDGANYGYTF. CDR3 nucleotide sequence: TGTGCCAGCAGTGACGGAGCTAACTATGGCTACACCTTC.